Listed here are 19 T cell receptor beta chains from one sample, sequenced in a study of blood T cell repertoires in COVID-19. Using immunoSEQ multiplex PCR, the repertoire was profiled, and TCRdb retains in-frame clones only, with some absent. The sample holds 150,000 to 200,000 clones, roughly 88% seen once. The sample was PBMCs or T cells enriched from blood (not recorded which). These receptors were taken from a woman aged 55 to 70 who had recovered from COVID-19.

The chain is built from TRBV19 and TRBJ2-5, with D possibly being TRBD1 (6 bases). Germline V gives CDR1 LNHDA, CDR2 SQIVND (reference sequence). Trimming left V 3 bases short and J 2 bases short, with 13 bases between. This CDR3 is 15 amino acids long. CDR3 protein: CASSIGDRIQETQYF. The CDR3 DNA follows: TGTGCCAGTAGTATCGGAGACAGGATTCAAGAGACCCAGTACTTC.

This chain links TRBV21-1 with TRBJ1-6. TRBV21-1 is flagged as a pseudogene. CDR3 length equals 22 residues. DNA of the CDR3: TGTGCCAGCAGCAAGAAACACAGGTCTTGGGTAGGGACTCAACCCTATAATTCACCCCTCCACTTT. It translates to CASSKKHRSWVGTQPYNSPLHF.

This rearrangement joins TRBV7-6 to TRBJ1-4; the match to TRBD1 covers 8 bases. V trimming: 4 bases; J trimming: 6 bases; junction bases outside the gene matches: 10. This CDR3 comprises 16 residues. In germline, CDR1 is SGHVS, CDR2 FNYEAQ. The CDR3 loop reads CASSYTSGTGDEKLFF. The DNA of the CDR3 is TGTGCCAGCAGCTACACTTCCGGGACAGGTGATGAAAAACTGTTTTTT.

The rearrangement joins TRBV12-3 or TRBV12-4 to TRBJ2-7; D is ambiguous. This CDR3 is built from 12 residues. Deletions cut 3 bases from V and 5 bases from J, with 8 bases between. The CDR3: CASSFATHEQYF. DNA of the CDR3: TGTGCCAGCAGTTTTGCTACTCACGAGCAGTACTTC.

This clone appeared a few times. The CDR3 DNA follows: TGTGCCAGCAGTGGTTTGGGCAGGGAGCAGTTCTTC. It yields the protein CASSGLGREQFF. The chain is built from TRBV2 and TRBJ2-1, with unresolved D. This CDR3 has 12 amino acids. The V end lost 4 bases, the J end lost 10 bases, and 11 bases lay between the germline ends. Germline loops: CDR1 SNHLY, CDR2 FYNNEI.

The J gene is TRBJ2-1, the V gene TRBV5-8; D remains unclear. V lost 2 bases, J lost 13 bases, and 10 bases lay in between. Germline V gene lookup returns CDR1 SGHTS and CDR2 YDEGEE. CDR3 size: 11 residues. This chain's CDR3 is CASSFTQKQFF. Here the CDR3 DNA reads TGTGCCAGCAGCTTTACACAGAAACAGTTCTTC.

V and J are TRBV9 and TRBJ1-2, with 7 bases fitting TRBD1. This CDR3 contains 17 residues. V was pared by 3 bases and J by 0 bases, with 11 bases of the junction left unmatched. Germline V CDR1 and CDR2: SGDLS, YYNGEE. The CDR3 is CASSAGQRLKANYGYTF. As DNA, the CDR3 is TGTGCCAGCAGCGCGGGACAGAGACTTAAAGCTAACTATGGCTACACCTTC.

Only a few counts were recorded for this clone. This chain joins TRBV20-1 and TRBJ1-2, with a weak D call TRBD1 (5 bases). V gave up 4 bases and J gave up 6 bases, with 12 bases separating them. The CDR3 contains 12 residues. Germline V gene data show CDR1 as DFQATT and CDR2 as SNEGSKA (reference sequence). CDR3 DNA sequence: TGCAGTGCTATTGAGGGGCGCGATGGCTACACCTTC. It yields the protein CSAIEGRDGYTF.

The CDR3 DNA reads as TGTGCCACCAGTGTTTCAGGGGGAAATGAGCAGTTCTTC. Protein sequence: CATSVSGGNEQFF. The V call is TRBV24-1, the J call TRBJ2-1; the match to TRBD1 covers 7 bases. CDR1 and CDR2 from the germline V gene are KGHDR and SFDVKD. The CDR3 is 13 residues long. J gave up 7 bases and V 5 bases, and 4 bases lay outside the gene matches.

In DNA form, the CDR3 reads TGTGCCAGCAGCCACGGGGGAGAGACCCAGTACTTC. It yields the protein CASSHGGETQYF. V is TRBV11-2 and J is TRBJ2-5; weak D call: TRBD2 (6 bases). The CDR3 runs to 12 residues. Germline V gene sequence: CDR1 SGHAT, CDR2 FQNNGV. V lost 5 bases, J lost 4 bases, and 8 bases lay in between.

The V call is TRBV19, the J call TRBJ2-3; 8 bases line up with TRBD2. The CDR3 sequence is 15 residues long. Trimming cost V 6 bases and J 4 bases; bases outside gene matches: 9. The germline CDR1 and CDR2 sequences are LNHDA and SQIVND (reference sequence). CDR3 nucleotide sequence: TGTGCCAGTAGGGCGGGGGGTGGCCGTGCAGATACGCAGTATTTT. Its translation: CASRAGGGRADTQYF.

The CDR3 DNA reads TGTGCCTGGAGTGTTTGGCGGGGGAACAATGAGCAGTTCTTC. Its translation: CAWSVWRGNNEQFF. The V call is TRBV30, the J call TRBJ2-1; 7 nucleotides match TRBD2. Germline trimming cut 0 bases from V and 5 bases from J; bases unmatched to any gene: 4. The length of the CDR3 is 14 residues. From germline, CDR1 is GTSNPN and CDR2 SVGIG (reference sequence).

As for this clone: Other nucleotide sequences in the sample specify the same CDR3. V usage is TRBV30 and J usage is TRBJ1-1; TRBD1 matches 7 bases. This CDR3 has 13 residues. Germline loops: CDR1 GTSNPN, CDR2 SVGIG (reference sequence). J was trimmed by 1 base and V by 3 bases; bases with no gene match: 2. For the CDR3, the DNA is TGTGCCTGGAGAAGACAGGGGAACACTGAAGCTTTCTTT. Amino acid sequence: CAWRRQGNTEAFF.

The CDR3 nucleotides are TGCGCCAGCAGCCCAGGTAGTGGTCGCGAGACCCAGTACTTC. Amino acids: CASSPGSGRETQYF. The V call is TRBV5-1, the J call TRBJ2-5; D is uncertain. With 4 bases removed from V and 5 bases from J, the gap between germline ends came to 15 bases. The CDR3 sequence is 14 residues long. Germline assignment: CDR1 SGHRS and CDR2 YFSETQ.

This chain joins TRBV13 and TRBJ2-1; D is possibly TRBD1 (5 bases). Trimming cost V 1 base and J 3 bases, with 13 bases left between them. CDR3 length equals 16 residues. Germline assignment: CDR1 PRHDT and CDR2 FYEKMQ (reference sequence). The CDR3 nucleotides read TGTGCCAGCAGCTTAGAGGCAGGGCGAGGCTACAATGAGCAGTTCTTC. This encodes CASSLEAGRGYNEQFF.

The J gene is TRBJ2-2, the V gene TRBV28; 13 nucleotides agree with TRBD2. The CDR3 loop spans 18 amino acids. V shed 0 bases and J 0 bases; nucleotides not matched to a gene: 1. Looked up from germline, CDR1 is MDHEN and CDR2 is SYDVKM. The CDR3 DNA is TGTGCCAGCAGTTTATGGGGGACTAGCGGGGCGAACACCGGGGAGCTGTTTTTT. This translates into CASSLWGTSGANTGELFF.

This clone was recorded a few times. The V call is TRBV6-4, the J call TRBJ1-1, with D perhaps TRBD1 (5 bases). The CDR3 runs to 13 residues. Germline lookup yields CDR1 MRHNA and CDR2 SNTAGT. V was shortened by 3 bases and J by 1 base, with 6 bases between the two germline ends. CDR3 amino acids: CASSETENTEAFF. As DNA, the CDR3 is TGTGCCAGCAGTGAGACAGAGAACACTGAAGCTTTCTTT.

The chain carries TRBV24-1 and TRBJ1-4, with D perhaps TRBD1 (6 bases). The germline V gene encodes CDR1 KGHDR and CDR2 SFDVKD. CDR3 length: 15 residues. V was shortened by 7 bases and J by 7 bases, with 18 bases between the two germline ends. CDR3 sequence (DNA): TGTGCCACCAGACTGTCAGGGGAAGGGAGTGAAAAACTGTTTTTT. Translated: CATRLSGEGSEKLFF.

This clone was picked up one time. For the CDR3, the DNA is TGTGCCAGCAGCTTAATGACTAGCTTACCCTCCGGGCAGTTCTTC. Its protein is CASSLMTSLPSGQFF. This chain links TRBV7-2 with TRBJ2-1, with TRBD2 identical over 7 bases. V shed 2 bases, J shed 12 bases, and the junction held 13 bases outside the gene matches. The CDR3 loop spans 15 amino acids. Germline CDR1 SGHTA, CDR2 FQGNSA.